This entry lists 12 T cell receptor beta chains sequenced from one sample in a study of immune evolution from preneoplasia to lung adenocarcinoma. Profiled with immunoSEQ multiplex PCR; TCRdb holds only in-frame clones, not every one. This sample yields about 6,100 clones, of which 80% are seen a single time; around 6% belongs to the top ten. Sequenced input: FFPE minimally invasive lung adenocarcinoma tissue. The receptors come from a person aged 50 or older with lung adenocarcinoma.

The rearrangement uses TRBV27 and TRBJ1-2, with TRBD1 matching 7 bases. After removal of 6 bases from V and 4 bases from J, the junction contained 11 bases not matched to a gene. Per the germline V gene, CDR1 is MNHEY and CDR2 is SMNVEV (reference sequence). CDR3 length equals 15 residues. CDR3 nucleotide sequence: TGTGCCAGCAGCACCCTGGACAGGACCGGCTATGGCTACACCTTC. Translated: CASSTLDRTGYGYTF.

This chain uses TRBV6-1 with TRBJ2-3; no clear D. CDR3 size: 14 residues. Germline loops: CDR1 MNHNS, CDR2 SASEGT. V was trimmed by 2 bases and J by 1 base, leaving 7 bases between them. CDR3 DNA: TGTGCCAGCAGTGAAAGACTTGGCACAGATACGCAGTATTTT. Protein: CASSERLGTDTQYF.

The CDR3 DNA follows: TGTGCCAGCAGGGTACAGGGCTTAGGTGAAAAACTGTTTTTT. This encodes CASRVQGLGEKLFF. V usage is TRBV7-9 and J usage is TRBJ1-4, with D perhaps TRBD1 (6 bases). With 6 bases removed from V and 7 bases from J, the gap between germline ends came to 15 bases. CDR3 size: 14 residues. The V gene's germline CDR1 is SEHNR and CDR2 FQNEAQ (reference sequence).

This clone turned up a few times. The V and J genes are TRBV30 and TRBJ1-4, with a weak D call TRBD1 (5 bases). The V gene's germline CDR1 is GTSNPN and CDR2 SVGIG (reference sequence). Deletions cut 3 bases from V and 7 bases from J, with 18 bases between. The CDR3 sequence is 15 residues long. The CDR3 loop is CAWRGGSRSGEKLFF. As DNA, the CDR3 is TGTGCCTGGAGGGGGGGGTCGAGATCAGGTGAAAAACTGTTTTTT.

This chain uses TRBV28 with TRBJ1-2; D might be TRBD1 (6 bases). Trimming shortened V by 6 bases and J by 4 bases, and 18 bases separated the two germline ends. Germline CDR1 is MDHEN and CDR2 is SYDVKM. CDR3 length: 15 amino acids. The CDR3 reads CASSLDRSMSYGYTF. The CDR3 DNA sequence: TGTGCCAGCAGCCTAGACAGGTCTATGAGCTATGGCTACACCTTC.

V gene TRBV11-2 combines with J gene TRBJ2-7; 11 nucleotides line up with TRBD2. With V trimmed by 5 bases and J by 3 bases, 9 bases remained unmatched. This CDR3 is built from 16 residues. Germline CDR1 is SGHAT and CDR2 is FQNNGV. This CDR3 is CASSPRTSGHHYEQYF. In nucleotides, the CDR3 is TGTGCCAGCAGCCCCCGGACTAGCGGGCACCACTACGAGCAGTACTTC.

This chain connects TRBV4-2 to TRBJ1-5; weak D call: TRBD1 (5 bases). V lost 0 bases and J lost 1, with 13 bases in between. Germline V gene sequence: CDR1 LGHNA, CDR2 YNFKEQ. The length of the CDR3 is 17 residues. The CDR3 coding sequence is TGTGCCAGCAGCCAAGATGCAGGGCCAGGGAGCAATCAGCCCCAGCATTTT. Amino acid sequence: CASSQDAGPGSNQPQHF.

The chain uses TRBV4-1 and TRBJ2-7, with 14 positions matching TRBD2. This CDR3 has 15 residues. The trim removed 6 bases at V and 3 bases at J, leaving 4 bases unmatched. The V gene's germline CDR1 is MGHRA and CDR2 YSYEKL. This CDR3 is CASRSGTSGSYEQYF. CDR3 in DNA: TGCGCCAGCAGATCCGGGACTAGCGGGAGCTACGAGCAGTACTTC.

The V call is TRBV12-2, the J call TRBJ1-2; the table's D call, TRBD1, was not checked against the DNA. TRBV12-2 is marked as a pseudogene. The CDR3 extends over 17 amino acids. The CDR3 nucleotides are TGTGCAAGTCGCTTACCCCGACAGAGTCCAGATGGACGTGGCTACACCTTC. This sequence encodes CASRLPRQSPDGRGYTF.

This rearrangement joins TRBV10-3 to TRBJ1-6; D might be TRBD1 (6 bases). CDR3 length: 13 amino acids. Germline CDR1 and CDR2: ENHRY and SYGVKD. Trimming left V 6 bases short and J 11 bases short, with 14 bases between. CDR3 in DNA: TGTGCCATCAGGGACAGCGGGCCCGCACCCCTCCACTTT. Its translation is CAIRDSGPAPLHF.

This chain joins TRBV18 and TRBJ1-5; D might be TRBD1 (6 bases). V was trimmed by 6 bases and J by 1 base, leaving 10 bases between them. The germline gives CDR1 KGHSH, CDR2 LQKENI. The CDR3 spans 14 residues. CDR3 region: CASSQQGSNQPQHF. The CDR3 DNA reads TGTGCCAGCTCCCAACAGGGAAGCAATCAGCCCCAGCATTTT.

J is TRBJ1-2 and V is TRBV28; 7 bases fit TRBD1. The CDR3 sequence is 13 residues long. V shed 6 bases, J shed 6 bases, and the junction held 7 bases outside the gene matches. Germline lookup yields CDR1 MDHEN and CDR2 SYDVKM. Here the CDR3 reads CASRRQGGDGYTF. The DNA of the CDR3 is TGTGCCAGCAGGAGACAGGGTGGCGATGGCTACACCTTC.